The T cell receptor (beta chain) under discussion was sequenced for a study of OX40 agonist ivuxolimab in advanced cancers. General notes on the study: Ivuxolimab was a fully human IgG2 agonistic monoclonal antibody targeting the costimulatory receptor OX40 (CD134). Partial responses occurred in three dose-escalation patients: two with cutaneous melanoma and one with hepatocellular carcinoma. A male proportion of nearly 85% and a mean age of approximately 61 years, ranging from 23 to 79, were recorded for the dose-escalation cohort. Prior anti-PD-1, anti-PD-L1 or anti-CTLA-4 therapy was permitted, and 40% of dose-escalation patients had received checkpoint inhibitors. The paper reports the monotherapy dose-escalation portion (N of about 50 patients) of the phase I ivuxolimab trial. Of the approximately 50 patients in dose escalation, some 19 had hepatocellular carcinoma, roughly 15 had melanoma, 9 had renal cell carcinoma and 9 had head and neck cancer. Intravenous ivuxolimab was administered to patients every 2 weeks at six dose levels: 0.01, 0.1, 0.3, 1.5, 3 and 10 mg/kg. Peripheral TCRbeta sequencing was intended to test whether TCR sequence diversity was altered and clonal T-cell expansion was caused by ivuxolimab.

What the authors observed across the whole study: At doses from 0.1 to 3.0 mg/kg, clonal expansion was seen in both CD4+ and CD8+ blood T cells between baseline and week 6. The antigen specificity of the clonally expanded peripheral T cells was not determined. In partial responders in the 0.1-3.0 mg/kg groups, normalized peripheral clonal expansion was found to be among the lowest, especially among CD8+ T cells. Low levels of normalized T-cell clonal expansion were also seen in some patients who did not respond. On average, CD8+ T cells showed more expanded clones than CD4+ T cells after ivuxolimab.

The CDR3 runs 16 amino acids, cysteine and phenylalanine included. Only CDR3 DNA is held: 48 bases, read in frame from base 1. Sequences MDHEN (CDR1) and SYDVKM (CDR2) are obtained from the germline V gene. Trimming leaves V shorter by 6 bases and J shorter by 0 bases, with the junction holding 9 bases beyond the gene matches. The trial excluded patients who had a history of autoimmune disease or were on systemic immunosuppression. Peripheral blood for TCR sequencing was drawn from every dose cohort at baseline, at cycle 4 day 1 and at cycle 7 day 1. The samples were taken from a phase I, first-in-human, multicenter, open-label dose-escalation trial of ivuxolimab. Adults with locally advanced or metastatic head and neck squamous cell, hepatocellular, melanoma or renal cell carcinoma were enrolled in the trial. Before TCR sequencing, CD4+ T cells and CD8+ T cells from peripheral blood were sorted into separate populations.

For sequencing of the TCRbeta CDR3 region, genomic DNA was extracted from the sorted cells. The immunoSEQ Assay was used to sequence the TCRbeta CDR3 regions. What TCRdb holds here is the immuneACCESS table cut down to in-frame rearrangements. Part of the clones is not present; checked against another copy, under half of the missing clones reflect an unresolved V gene, and the others are unexplained. The sample includes roughly 99,000 clones, with 75% to 95% observed a single time. Of the sample, approximately 1.2% falls within the top ten clones. Regarding this clone: Its antigen specificity is not known. One base away there is no much larger clone; base qualities are not given.

The sequence links TRBV28 to TRBJ2-7; TRBD1 agrees with 9 junctional bases. This TCR was sampled from an adult with an advanced solid tumor such as melanoma, head and neck, liver or kidney cancer. Sequencing used CD4+ or CD8+ T cells sorted from blood, obtained in a trial of the OX40 agonist ivuxolimab. The DNA reads as follows: TGTGCCAGCAGCCTCCTGACAGGGGGTGGCTCCTACGAGCAGTACTTC. Its protein is CASSLLTGGGSYEQYF.